These 3 T cell receptor beta chains came from one sample sequenced in a study of blood T cell repertoires in COVID-19. The method was immunoSEQ multiplex PCR; TCRdb's version includes in-frame clones alone and lacks a portion of them. The sample holds about 310,000 clones, 90% seen once. Sequences were obtained from PBMCs or T cells enriched from blood (not recorded which). These receptors all come from a young woman with acute COVID-19.

V usage is TRBV2 and J usage is TRBJ2-5; 9 bases are a match to TRBD1. V gave up 10 bases and J gave up 0 bases; unmatched junction bases: 6. Looked up from germline, CDR1 is SNHLY and CDR2 is FYNNEI. The CDR3 is 14 residues long. The CDR3 loop reads CAMYRDRDQETQYF. CDR3 nucleotide sequence: TGTGCCATGTACCGGGACAGGGACCAAGAGACCCAGTACTTC. Variable domain in full (rest from reference TRBV2 and TRBJ2-5): EPEVTQTPSHQVTQMGQEVILRCVPISNHLYFYWYRQILGQKVEFLVSFYNNEISEKSEIFDDQFSVERPDGSNFTLKIRSTKLEDSAMYFCAMYRDRDQETQYFGPGTRLLVL.

The V call is TRBV20-1, the J call TRBJ2-1; a weak D match, TRBD2 (6 bases). CDR1 DFQATT and CDR2 SNEGSKA come from the germline V gene (reference sequence). The CDR3 is made up of 16 amino acids. Trimming took 3 bases from V and 5 from J, leaving 20 bases between them. The CDR3 sequence is CSASVPGTPLHNEQFF. The CDR3 DNA reads as TGCAGTGCTAGTGTCCCCGGGACTCCCTTACACAATGAGCAGTTCTTC.

The gene calls are TRBV2 and TRBJ1-5, with 8 bases identical to TRBD1. This CDR3 contains 16 residues. Germline assignment: CDR1 SNHLY and CDR2 FYNNEI. V was clipped by 7 bases and J by 0 bases; unmatched bases: 8. This chain's CDR3 is CASTLDRAYSNQPQHF. CDR3 in DNA: TGTGCCAGCACACTGGACAGGGCTTATAGCAATCAGCCCCAGCATTTT.